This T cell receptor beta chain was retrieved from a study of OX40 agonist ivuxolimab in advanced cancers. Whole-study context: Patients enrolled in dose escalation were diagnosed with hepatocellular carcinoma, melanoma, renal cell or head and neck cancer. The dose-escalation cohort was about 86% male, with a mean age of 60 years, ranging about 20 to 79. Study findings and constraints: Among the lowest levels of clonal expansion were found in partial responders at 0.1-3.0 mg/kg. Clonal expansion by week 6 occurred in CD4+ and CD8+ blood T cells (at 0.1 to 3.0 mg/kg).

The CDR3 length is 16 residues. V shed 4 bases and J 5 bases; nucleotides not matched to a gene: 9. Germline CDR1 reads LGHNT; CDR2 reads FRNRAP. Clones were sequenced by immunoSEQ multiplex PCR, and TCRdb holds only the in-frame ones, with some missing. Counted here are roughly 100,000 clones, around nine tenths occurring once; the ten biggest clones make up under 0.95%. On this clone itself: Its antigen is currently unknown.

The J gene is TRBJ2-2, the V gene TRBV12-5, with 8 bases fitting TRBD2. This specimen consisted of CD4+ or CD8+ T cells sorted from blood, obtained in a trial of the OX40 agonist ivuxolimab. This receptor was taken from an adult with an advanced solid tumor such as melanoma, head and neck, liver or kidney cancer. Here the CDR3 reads CASGSRAGVWTGELFF. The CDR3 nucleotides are TGTGCTAGTGGTTCGCGAGCGGGAGTGTGGACCGGGGAGCTGTTTTTT.